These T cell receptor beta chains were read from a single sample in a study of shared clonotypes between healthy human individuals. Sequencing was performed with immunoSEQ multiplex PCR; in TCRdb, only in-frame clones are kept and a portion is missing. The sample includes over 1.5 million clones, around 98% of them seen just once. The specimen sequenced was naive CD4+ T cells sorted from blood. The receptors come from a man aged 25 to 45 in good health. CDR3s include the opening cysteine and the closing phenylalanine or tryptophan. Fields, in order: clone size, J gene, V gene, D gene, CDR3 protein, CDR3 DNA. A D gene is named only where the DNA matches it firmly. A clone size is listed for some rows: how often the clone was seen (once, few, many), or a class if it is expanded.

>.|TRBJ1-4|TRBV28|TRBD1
CASSLPGGQHNEKLFF
TGTGCCAGCAGTTTACCTGGGGGACAGCATAATGAAAAACTGTTTTTT
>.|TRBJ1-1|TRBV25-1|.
CASSDLRDAAEAFF
TGTGCCAGCAGTGACCTCAGGGACGCGGCTGAAGCTTTCTTT
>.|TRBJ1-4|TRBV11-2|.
CASSLGIEKLFF
TGTGCCAGCAGCTTAGGCATCGAAAAACTGTTTTTT
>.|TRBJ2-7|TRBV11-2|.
CASSLDRSLLGHEQYF
TGTGCCAGCAGCTTAGATCGCTCACTACTAGGCCACGAGCAGTACTTC
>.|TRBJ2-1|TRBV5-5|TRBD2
CASSLRGAVGTKVLHEQFF
TGTGCCAGCAGCTTGAGGGGTGCAGTCGGGACTAAGGTCCTACATGAGCAGTTCTTC
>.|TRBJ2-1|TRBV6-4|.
CASSATGSTTYSEQFF
TGTGCCAGCAGTGCCACGGGTAGCACCACGTACAGTGAGCAGTTCTTC
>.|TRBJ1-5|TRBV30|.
CAWSGWGSNQPQHF
TGTGCCTGGAGTGGGTGGGGGAGCAATCAGCCCCAGCATTTT
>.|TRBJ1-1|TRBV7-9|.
CASSFLVALQGPEAFF
TGTGCCAGCAGCTTTTTAGTCGCCCTGCAGGGGCCTGAAGCTTTCTTT
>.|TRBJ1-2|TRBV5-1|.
CASSLSFGRGFDGYTF
TGCGCCAGCAGCTTGTCCTTTGGTCGGGGATTCGATGGCTACACCTTC
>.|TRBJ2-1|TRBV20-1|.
CSAQTSLEQFF
TGCAGTGCTCAAACTAGCTTGGAGCAGTTCTTC
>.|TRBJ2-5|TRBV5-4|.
CASSLVPRDQETQYF
TGTGCCAGCAGCTTAGTCCCGAGGGACCAAGAGACCCAGTACTTC
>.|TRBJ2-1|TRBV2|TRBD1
CASSDRDRHYNEQFF
TGTGCCAGCAGCGACCGGGACAGACACTACAATGAGCAGTTCTTC
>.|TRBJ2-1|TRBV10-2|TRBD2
CASRETSGTNEQFF
TGCGCCAGCAGGGAGACTAGCGGGACCAATGAGCAGTTCTTC
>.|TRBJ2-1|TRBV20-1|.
CSARMAAEQFF
TGCAGTGCTAGGATGGCGGCTGAGCAGTTCTTC
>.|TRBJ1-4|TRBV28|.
CASSPLRTFATNEKLFF
TGTGCCAGCAGTCCCCTCCGGACCTTCGCAACTAATGAAAAACTGTTTTTT
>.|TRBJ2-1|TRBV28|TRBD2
CASSGLAGGIGRNEQFF
TGTGCCAGCAGCGGACTAGCGGGAGGAATCGGGCGCAATGAGCAGTTCTTC
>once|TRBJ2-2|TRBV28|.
CASSLKPKSGELFF
TGTGCCAGCAGTTTAAAGCCGAAATCCGGGGAGCTGTTTTTT
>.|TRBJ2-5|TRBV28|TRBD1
CASSRLGQGVGTQYF
TGTGCCAGCAGCCGACTCGGACAGGGGGTGGGGACCCAGTACTTC
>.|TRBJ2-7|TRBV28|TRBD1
CASSKFKGTVYEQYF
TGTGCCAGCAGCAAATTTAAAGGGACAGTCTACGAGCAGTACTTC
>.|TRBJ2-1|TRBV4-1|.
CASSQDWGEQFF
TGCGCCAGCAGCCAAGATTGGGGTGAGCAGTTCTTC
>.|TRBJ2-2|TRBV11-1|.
CASSLSGDGVGELFF
TGTGCCAGCAGCCTTTCAGGGGACGGAGTCGGGGAGCTGTTTTTT
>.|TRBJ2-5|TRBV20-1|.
CSARDRVEQYF
TGCAGTGCTAGAGATCGGGTTGAGCAGTACTTC
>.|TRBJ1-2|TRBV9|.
CASSVATGANYGYTF
TGTGCCAGCAGCGTAGCGACTGGAGCTAACTATGGCTACACCTTC
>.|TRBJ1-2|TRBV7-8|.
CASSNSGLPGVGYTF
TGTGCCAGCAGCAACTCGGGACTCCCTGGGGTAGGCTACACCTTC
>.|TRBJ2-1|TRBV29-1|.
CSVEDRRDGYNEQFF
TGCAGCGTTGAGGATCGACGGGACGGATACAATGAGCAGTTCTTC
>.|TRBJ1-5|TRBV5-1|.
CASSLDGGGSNQPQHF
TGCGCCAGCAGCTTGGATGGAGGCGGTAGCAATCAGCCCCAGCATTTT
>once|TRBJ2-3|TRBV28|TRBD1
CAIRDRFSTDTQYF
TGTGCCATCCGGGACAGGTTTTCGACAGATACGCAGTATTTT
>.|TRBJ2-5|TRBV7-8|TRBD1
CASGLTGIQETQYF
TGTGCCAGCGGCCTGACAGGGATACAAGAGACCCAGTACTTC
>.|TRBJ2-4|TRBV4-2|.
CASSQGPGGKNIQYF
TGTGCCAGCAGCCAAGGTCCGGGCGGCAAAAACATTCAGTACTTC
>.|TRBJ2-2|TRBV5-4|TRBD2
CASSSGLTSFNTGELFF
TGTGCCAGCAGCTCCGGATTGACTAGCTTTAACACCGGGGAGCTGTTTTTT
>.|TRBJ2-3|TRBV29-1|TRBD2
CSVNPGGDTQYF
TGCAGCGTTAACCCGGGAGGGGATACGCAGTATTTT
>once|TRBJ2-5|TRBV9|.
CASSVRAGTEETQYF
TGTGCCAGCAGCGTGCGAGCGGGCACTGAAGAGACCCAGTACTTC
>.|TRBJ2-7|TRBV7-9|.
CASSFAVGAPYF
.
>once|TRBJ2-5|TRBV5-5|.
CASSAGQQETQYF
TGTGCCAGCAGCGCCGGACAGCAAGAGACCCAGTACTTC
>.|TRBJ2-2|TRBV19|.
CASSIEGGRTGELFF
TGTGCCAGTAGTATTGAGGGAGGAAGGACCGGGGAGCTGTTTTTT
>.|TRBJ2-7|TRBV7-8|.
CASSRSGTYEQYF
TGTGCCAGCAGCCGTAGCGGTACCTACGAGCAGTACTTC
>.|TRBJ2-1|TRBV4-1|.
CASSLGGHSYNEQFF
TGCGCCAGCAGCCTGGGGGGTCACTCCTACAATGAGCAGTTCTTC
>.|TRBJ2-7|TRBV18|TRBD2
CASSPAGAGYEQYF
TGTGCCAGCTCACCAGCGGGAGCGGGCTACGAGCAGTACTTC
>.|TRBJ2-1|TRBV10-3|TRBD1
CAIRFSWTGGIFF
TGTGCCATCAGATTCTCCTGGACAGGGGGGATCTTCTTC
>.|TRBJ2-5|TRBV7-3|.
CASSLTQGETQYF
TGTGCCAGCAGCTTAACGCAGGGAGAGACCCAGTACTTC
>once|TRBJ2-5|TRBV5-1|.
CASSLGAYSGGQETQYF
TGCGCCAGCAGCTTAGGGGCTTATAGCGGAGGGCAAGAGACCCAGTACTTC
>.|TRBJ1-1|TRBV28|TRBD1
CASGDSLNTEAFF
TGTGCCAGCGGGGACAGCCTGAACACTGAAGCTTTCTTT
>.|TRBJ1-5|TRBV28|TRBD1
CASSTRQGAIDQPQHF
TGTGCCAGCAGTACCCGACAGGGGGCGATTGATCAGCCCCAGCATTTT
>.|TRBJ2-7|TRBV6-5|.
CASSRELRSSYEQYF
TGTGCCAGCAGCCGGGAGTTGCGGAGCTCCTACGAGCAGTACTTC
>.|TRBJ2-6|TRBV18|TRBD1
CASSTPGQGSGANVLTF
TGTGCCAGCTCAACACCGGGACAGGGTTCCGGGGCCAACGTCCTGACTTTC
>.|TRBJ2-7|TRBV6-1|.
CASSELRGRGHEQYF
TGTGCCAGCAGTGAACTGAGGGGAAGAGGGCACGAGCAGTACTTC
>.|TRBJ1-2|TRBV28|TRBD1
CATSTGGISNYGYTF
TGTGCCACCTCGACAGGGGGGATTTCTAACTATGGCTACACCTTC
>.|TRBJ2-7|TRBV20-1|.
CSAQGRAEQYF
TGCAGTGCGCAGGGTCGGGCCGAGCAGTACTTC
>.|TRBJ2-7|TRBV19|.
CASRRTASYEQYF
TGTGCCAGTAGACGGACAGCCTCCTACGAGCAGTACTTC
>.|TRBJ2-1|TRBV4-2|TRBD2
CASSQESLASGFYNEQFF
TGTGCCAGCAGCCAAGAGTCCCTGGCTAGCGGTTTCTACAATGAGCAGTTCTTC
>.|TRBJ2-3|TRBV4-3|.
CASSQVPGGNPTDTQYF
TGCGCCAGCAGCCAAGTTCCCGGGGGTAATCCCACAGATACGCAGTATTTT
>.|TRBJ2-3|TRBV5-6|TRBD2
CASRRLDSGITDTQYF
TGTGCCAGCAGACGACTCGATAGCGGGATCACAGATACGCAGTATTTT
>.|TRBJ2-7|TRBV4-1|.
CASSQEHQGAEQYF
TGCGCCAGCAGCCAAGAGCACCAAGGGGCCGAGCAGTACTTC
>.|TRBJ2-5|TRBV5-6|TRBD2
CASSFGAGLPQETQYF
TGTGCCAGCAGCTTTGGGGCGGGACTACCTCAAGAGACCCAGTACTTC